The T cell receptor (beta chain) described here comes from a study of CD8 T cells in Susac syndrome. RNA totalling 0.5 to 1 ug underwent reverse transcription with random hexamers. TCRdb reprocessed the immunoSEQ multiplex PCR reads with MiXCR, giving one entry per CDR3 protein. This table has around 200,000 distinct CDR3 sequences, 85% to 95% appearing once. Between the trimmed V and J ends, which lost 4 bases and 15 bases, there was a span of 20 bases. This CDR3 spans 13 amino acids. Germline V gene lookup returns CDR1 SGHTS and CDR2 YDEGEE. Sequenced material: CD4+ T cells from PBMCs. V and J are TRBV5-8 and TRBJ2-1; possibly TRBD1 or TRBD2 for D (5 bases each). The sequence was obtained from a human donor in good health. This CDR3 is CASSLARISRGFF. In nucleotides, the CDR3 is TGTGCCAGCAGCCTAGCTAGGATTTCAAGGGGGTTCTTC.